This T cell receptor beta chain was sequenced for a study of cytomegalovirus exposure and HLA in healthy donors. Using immunoSEQ multiplex PCR, the repertoire was profiled, and TCRdb retains in-frame clones only, with some absent. This sample has some 130,000 clones, with roughly 87% found just once. This receptor was taken from a woman between 18 and 29 years old in good health and CMV-seronegative. The sample consisted of PBMCs.

CDR3 DNA sequence: TGTGCCAGCAGCTTAGGAGGGAGGGGATTGGGGAGGGAGACCCAGTACTTC. Protein product: CASSLGGRGLGRETQYF. The J gene is TRBJ2-5, the V gene TRBV7-8, with 7 nucleotides matching TRBD2. CDR1 and CDR2 (germline): SGHVS, FQNEAQ. The CDR3 length is 17 residues. With 1 base clipped from V and 5 bases from J, the junction kept 13 bases outside the gene matches.